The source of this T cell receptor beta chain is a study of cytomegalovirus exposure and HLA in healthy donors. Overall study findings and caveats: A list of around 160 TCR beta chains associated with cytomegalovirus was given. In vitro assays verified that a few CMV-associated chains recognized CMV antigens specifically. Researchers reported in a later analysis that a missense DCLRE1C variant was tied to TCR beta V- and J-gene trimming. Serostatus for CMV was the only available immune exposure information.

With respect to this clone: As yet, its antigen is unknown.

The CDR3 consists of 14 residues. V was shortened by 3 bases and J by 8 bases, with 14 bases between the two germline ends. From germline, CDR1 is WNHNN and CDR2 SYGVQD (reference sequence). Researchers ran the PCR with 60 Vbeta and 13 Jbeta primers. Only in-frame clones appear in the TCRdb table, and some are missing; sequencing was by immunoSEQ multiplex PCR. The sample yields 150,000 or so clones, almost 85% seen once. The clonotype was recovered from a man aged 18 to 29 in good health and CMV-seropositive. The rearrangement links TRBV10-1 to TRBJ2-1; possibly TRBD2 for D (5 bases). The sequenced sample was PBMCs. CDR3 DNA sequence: TGCGCCAGCAGTGACTCGACTACCGTCGATGAGCAGTTCTTC. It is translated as CASSDSTTVDEQFF.